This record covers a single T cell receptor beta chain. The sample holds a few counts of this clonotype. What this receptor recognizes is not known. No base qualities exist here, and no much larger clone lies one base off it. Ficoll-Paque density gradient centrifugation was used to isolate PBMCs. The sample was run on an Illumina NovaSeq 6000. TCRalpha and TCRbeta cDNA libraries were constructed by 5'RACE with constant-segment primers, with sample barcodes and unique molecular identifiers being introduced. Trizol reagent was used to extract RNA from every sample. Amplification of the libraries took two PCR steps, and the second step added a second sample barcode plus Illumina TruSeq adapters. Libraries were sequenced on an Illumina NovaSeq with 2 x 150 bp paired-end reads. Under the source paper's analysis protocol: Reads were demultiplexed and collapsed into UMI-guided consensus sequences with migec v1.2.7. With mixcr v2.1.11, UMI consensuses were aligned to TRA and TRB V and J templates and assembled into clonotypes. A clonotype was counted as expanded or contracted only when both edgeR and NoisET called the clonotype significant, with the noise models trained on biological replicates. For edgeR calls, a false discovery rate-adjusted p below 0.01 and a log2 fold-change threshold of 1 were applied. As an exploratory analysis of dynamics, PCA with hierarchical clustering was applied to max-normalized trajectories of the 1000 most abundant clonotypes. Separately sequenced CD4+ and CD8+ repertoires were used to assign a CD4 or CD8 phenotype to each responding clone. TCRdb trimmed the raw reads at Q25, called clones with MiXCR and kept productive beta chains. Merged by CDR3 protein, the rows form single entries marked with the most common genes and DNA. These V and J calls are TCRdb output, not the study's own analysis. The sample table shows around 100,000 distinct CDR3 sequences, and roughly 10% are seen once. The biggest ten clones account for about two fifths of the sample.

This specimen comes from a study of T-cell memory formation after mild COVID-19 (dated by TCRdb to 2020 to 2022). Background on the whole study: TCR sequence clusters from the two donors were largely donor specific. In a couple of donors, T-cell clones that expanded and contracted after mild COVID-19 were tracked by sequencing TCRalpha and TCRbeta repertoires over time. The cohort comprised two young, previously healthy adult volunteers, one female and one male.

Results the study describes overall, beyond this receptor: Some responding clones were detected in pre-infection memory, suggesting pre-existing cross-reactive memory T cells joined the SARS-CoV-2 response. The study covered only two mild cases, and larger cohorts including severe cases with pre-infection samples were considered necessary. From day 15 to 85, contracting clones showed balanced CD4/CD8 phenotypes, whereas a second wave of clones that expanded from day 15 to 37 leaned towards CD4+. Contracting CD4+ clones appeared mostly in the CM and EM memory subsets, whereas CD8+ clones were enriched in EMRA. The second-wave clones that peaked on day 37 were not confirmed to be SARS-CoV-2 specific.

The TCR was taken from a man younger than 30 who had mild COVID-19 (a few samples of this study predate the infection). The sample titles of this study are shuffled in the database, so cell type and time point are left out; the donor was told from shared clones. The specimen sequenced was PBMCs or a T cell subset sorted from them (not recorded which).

The sequenced DNA: TGTGCCAGCAGTCCTCGGGACAGGGTTTCTTATGGCTACACCTTC. The translation is CASSPRDRVSYGYTF. The V and J genes are TRBV12-3 or TRBV12-4 and TRBJ1-2; TRBD1 lines up with 9 middle nucleotides. The germline V end is reduced by 5 bases and the J end by 5 bases; junction bases left unmatched: 9. The CDR3 spans 15 residues, from the cysteine through the phenylalanine. CDR3 DNA only is kept here, 45 bases in frame from base 1.